This TCR beta chain derives from a study of tumor T cells in aggressive B-cell lymphoma. In germline, CDR1 is KGHSH, CDR2 LQKENI. V gave up 3 bases and J gave up 8 bases, with 13 bases separating them. The CDR3 has 13 residues. TCRdb keeps only in-frame clones here, not all; method: immunoSEQ multiplex PCR. Of about 3,100 clones listed, 69% are singletons. This sequence originates from an adult with diffuse large B cell lymphoma. The sample comprised tumor tissue. The rearrangement links TRBV18 to TRBJ1-1; D call uncertain. CDR3 nucleotide sequence: TGTGCCAGCTCACCCTCCTTCGGCAGGGAAGCTTTCTTT. It is translated as CASSPSFGREAFF.